Listed here are 22 T cell receptor beta chains from one sample, sequenced in a study of OX40 agonist ivuxolimab in advanced cancers. Some clones are missing from TCRdb's copy, which holds only in-frame ones; the method was immunoSEQ multiplex PCR. The table records around 70,000 clones, 85% to 95% of them present only once. Sequenced material: CD4+ or CD8+ T cells sorted from blood, taken in a trial of the OX40 agonist ivuxolimab. The receptors originated from an adult with an advanced solid tumor such as melanoma, head and neck, liver or kidney cancer.

V gene TRBV10-1 combines with J gene TRBJ2-4; 7 bases are shared with TRBD1. There are 16 residues in the CDR3. V dropped 4 bases and J dropped 4; count of bases not matched to a gene: 10. CDR1 WNHNN and CDR2 SYGVQD come from the germline V gene (reference sequence). The CDR3 region is CASSVGTGTVKNIQYF. The DNA of the CDR3 is TGCGCCAGCAGTGTCGGGACCGGGACAGTTAAAAACATTCAGTACTTC.

The V gene is TRBV6-4, the J gene TRBJ2-3; TRBD2 agrees at 11 bases. The CDR3 consists of 14 residues. CDR1 and CDR2 from the germline V gene are MRHNA and SNTAGT. The J segment lost 5 bases and the V segment lost 5 bases, leaving 3 bases of the junction unmatched. DNA for the CDR3: TGTGCCAGCAGTACTAGCGGGGGTAGAGATACGCAGTATTTT. Protein sequence: CASSTSGGRDTQYF.

The chain uses TRBV27 and TRBJ1-5, with D possibly TRBD1 on 5 matching bases. The CDR3 is made up of 16 amino acids. Germline-derived CDR1 and CDR2 are MNHEY and SMNVEV (reference sequence). Trimming took off 7 bases at V and 0 bases at J, with 16 bases between the two ends. This CDR3 is CASIRLRGNSNQPQHF. The CDR3 DNA reads TGTGCCAGCATCCGACTAAGGGGAAATAGCAATCAGCCCCAGCATTTT.

This chain uses TRBV2 with TRBJ2-2; 7 bases are a match to TRBD2. CDR3 length: 14 residues. The ends lost 9 bases at V and 2 bases at J; junction bases unmatched: 6. Germline CDR1 and CDR2: SNHLY and FYNNEI. This CDR3 is CASRLATNTGELFF. The CDR3 coding sequence is TGTGCCAGTCGACTAGCCACCAACACCGGGGAGCTGTTTTTT. Complete variable domain (other parts from reference TRBV2 and TRBJ2-2): EPEVTQTPSHQVTQMGQEVILRCVPISNHLYFYWYRQILGQKVEFLVSFYNNEISEKSEIFDDQFSVERPDGSNFTLKIRSTKLEDSAMYFCASRLATNTGELFFGEGSRLTVL.

This chain uses TRBV27 with TRBJ1-5; 7 bases agree with TRBD1. With V trimmed by 7 bases and J by 5 bases, 8 bases remained unmatched. CDR3 length: 14 amino acids. Germline assignment: CDR1 MNHEY and CDR2 SMNVEV (reference sequence). The CDR3, as DNA: TGTGCCAGCAAAAAATTACAGGGGTATCAGCCCCAGCATTTT. This encodes CASKKLQGYQPQHF.

V is TRBV5-4 and J is TRBJ2-7, with TRBD2 matching over 8 bases. CDR3 length equals 13 residues. Trimming cost V 4 bases and J 2 bases; bases outside gene matches: 2. The germline gives CDR1 SGHNT, CDR2 YYREEE (reference sequence). In DNA, the CDR3 is TGTGCCAGCAGCCCGGGACTAGCCTACGAGCAGTACTTC. The encoded protein is CASSPGLAYEQYF. The whole variable domain, filled in from reference TRBV5-4 and TRBJ2-7, reads ETGVTQSPTHLIKTRGQQVTLRCSSQSGHNTVSWYQQALGQGPQFIFQYYREEENGRGNFPPRFSGLQFPNYSSELNVNALELDDSALYLCASSPGLAYEQYFGPGTRLTVT.

A note on this clone: Mismatch with germline at one junction end may stem from a read error. This chain links TRBV7-7 with TRBJ2-7, with 7 bases aligning to TRBD1. The CDR3 has 13 amino acids. The germline V gene has CDR1 SSHAT and CDR2 FNYEAQ (reference sequence). CDR3 nucleotide sequence: TGTGCTAGCAGCACCGGACAGGCTGGCGAGCAGTACTTC. Its protein product is CASSTGQAGEQYF.

This clone was counted a few times. This rearrangement joins TRBV1 to TRBJ2-7. TRBV1 is a recognized pseudogene. This CDR3 is 16 amino acids long. CDR3 region: CTSSQEARDGVHEQYF. CDR3 sequence (DNA): TGCACCAGCAGCCAAGAAGCTCGAGATGGGGTCCACGAGCAGTACTTC.

The gene calls are TRBV5-8 and TRBJ1-4; no reliable D call. CDR1 SGHTS and CDR2 YDEGEE come from the germline V gene. V shed 4 bases and J shed 5 bases, with 18 bases lying between them. The CDR3 length is 16 residues. The CDR3 nucleotides are TGTGCCAGCAGCAACCCCAACACGCAACTAAATGAAAAACTGTTTTTT. This encodes CASSNPNTQLNEKLFF. The full variable domain, its missing parts supplied by reference TRBV5-8 and TRBJ1-4, is EAGVTQSPTHLIKTRGQQATLRCSPISGHTSVYWYQQALGLGLQFLLWYDEGEERNRGNFPPRFSGRQFPNYSSELNVNALELEDSALYLCASSNPNTQLNEKLFFGSGTQLSVL.

The gene calls are TRBV18 and TRBJ1-1, with D possibly TRBD1 on 5 matching bases. Trimming left V 2 bases short and J 1 base short, with 8 bases between. The CDR3 is 14 residues long. CDR1 and CDR2 (germline): KGHSH, LQKENI. This CDR3 reads CASSPTGPNTEAFF. CDR3 nucleotide sequence: TGTGCCAGCTCACCAACAGGACCGAACACTGAAGCTTTCTTT.

The chain is built from TRBV12-5 and TRBJ2-2; 7 bases align to TRBD1. The CDR3 consists of 16 residues. With V trimmed by 2 bases and J by 5 bases, 8 bases remained unmatched. Looked up from germline, CDR1 is LGHNT and CDR2 is FRNRAP. The CDR3 sequence: CASGLSQTGWTGELFF. The CDR3, as DNA: TGTGCTAGTGGTTTGTCGCAGACAGGGTGGACCGGGGAGCTGTTTTTT.

The chain couples TRBV29-1 to TRBJ1-2; D gene uncertain. The ends were cut back, 4 bases at V and 7 bases at J, with 16 bases in the middle. Germline assignment: CDR1 SQVTM and CDR2 ANQGSEA. CDR3 length: 13 amino acids. CDR3 sequence reads: CSVVTRTGVGYTF. The CDR3 bases are TGCAGCGTTGTGACACGGACTGGCGTTGGCTACACCTTC.

V usage is TRBV25-1 and J usage is TRBJ1-2, with D possibly TRBD1 on 6 matching bases. CDR1 is MGHDK and CDR2 is SYGVNS in the germline V gene. V gave up 5 bases and J gave up 7 bases, with 14 bases separating them. The CDR3 is made up of 13 amino acids. The CDR3 sequence: CASSSPGAGGYTF. The CDR3 DNA reads TGTGCCAGCAGTTCACCGGGGGCCGGTGGCTACACCTTC.

The chain recombines TRBV23-1 with TRBJ2-7; 7 bases are a match to TRBD2. TRBV23-1 has ORF status, its function being uncertain. The length of the CDR3 is 12 residues. The V and J ends lost 8 bases and 2 bases, in that order; junction bases with no gene match: 3. This chain's CDR3 is CASQAGPYEQYF. In DNA form, the CDR3 reads TGCGCCAGCCAAGCGGGGCCCTACGAGCAGTACTTC.

This chain joins TRBV6-6 and TRBJ2-5; no reliable D call. Looked up from germline, CDR1 is MNHNY and CDR2 is SVGAGI (reference sequence). The CDR3 contains 12 residues. V shed 8 bases and J shed 7 bases, with 14 bases lying between them. The CDR3 region is CASLREFGTQYF. In DNA form, the CDR3 reads TGTGCCAGCCTAAGAGAGTTCGGGACCCAGTACTTC.

The V and J genes are TRBV4-1 and TRBJ1-4; a possible D gene is TRBD1 (5 bases). V was trimmed by 4 bases and J by 3 bases, leaving 12 bases between them. The CDR3 loop spans 15 amino acids. The germline V gene has CDR1 MGHRA and CDR2 YSYEKL. The CDR3 here is CASSRTGDSNEKLFF. The CDR3 coding sequence is TGCGCCAGCAGCCGGACGGGGGATTCTAATGAAAAACTGTTTTTT.

This chain links TRBV19 with TRBJ2-4; TRBD1 might be the D (7 bases). The CDR3 loop spans 17 amino acids. Trimming cost V 6 bases and J 1 base, with 19 bases left between them. Germline assignment: CDR1 LNHDA and CDR2 SQIVND (reference sequence). The CDR3 DNA is TGTGCCAGTAGGGCCCCAACAGGGGACTTGGCCAAAAACATTCAGTACTTC. Translating gives CASRAPTGDLAKNIQYF.

This sequence joins TRBV14 and TRBJ1-2; no firm D call. Trimming left V 3 bases short and J 2 bases short, with 4 bases between. Germline CDR1 and CDR2: SGHDN and FVKESK. This CDR3 is 12 amino acids long. The CDR3 DNA reads TGTGCCAGCAGCCAGGGGAACTATGGCTACACCTTC. Translated, it gives CASSQGNYGYTF.

V gene TRBV27 combines with J gene TRBJ2-3; D remains ambiguous. Germline values: CDR1 MNHEY, CDR2 SMNVEV (reference sequence). The V gene lost 4 bases and the J gene lost 1 base, with 12 bases spanning the gap. This CDR3 contains 15 residues. The CDR3 is CASSSQSIGTDTQYF. CDR3 bases: TGTGCCAGCAGTTCCCAATCCATAGGCACAGATACGCAGTATTTT.

The table lists this clone with a count of one. This chain uses TRBV7-3 with TRBJ2-7; 8 bases match TRBD1. The CDR3 length is 13 residues. CDR1 and CDR2 (germline): SGHTA, FQGTGA. With 5 bases clipped from V and 6 bases from J, the junction kept 6 bases outside the gene matches. The CDR3 reads CASSPTGATEQYF. The CDR3 DNA reads TGTGCCAGCAGCCCGACAGGGGCGACCGAGCAGTACTTC.

The gene calls are TRBV2 and TRBJ2-5, with D hard to call. In germline, CDR1 is SNHLY, CDR2 FYNNEI. Deletions cut 9 bases from V and 7 bases from J, with 15 bases between. The CDR3 totals 12 residues. The CDR3 coding sequence is TGTGCCAGGGCACTTCACGATGGGACCCAGTACTTC. Protein product: CARALHDGTQYF.

The chain is built from TRBV7-9 and TRBJ1-2, with D unclear. With 1 base removed from V and 0 bases from J, the gap between germline ends came to 6 bases. Germline CDR1 reads SEHNR; CDR2 reads FQNEAQ (reference sequence). There are 14 residues in the CDR3. CDR3 in DNA: TGTGCCAGCAGCTTAGTTCCTTCTAACTATGGCTACACCTTC. Encoded protein: CASSLVPSNYGYTF.